Following are 9 T cell receptor beta chains from one sample sequenced in a study of cytomegalovirus exposure and HLA in healthy donors. Sequencing used immunoSEQ multiplex PCR; TCRdb keeps in-frame clones, though not all of them. The repertoire holds about 130,000 clones, with just under 90% as singletons. The sequenced sample was PBMCs. These receptors originate from a man under 40 in good health and CMV-seronegative.

This clone has just a few counts. This chain joins TRBV2 and TRBJ1-1; no definite D call. V was shortened by 7 bases and J by 1 base, with 10 bases between the two germline ends. Germline values: CDR1 SNHLY, CDR2 FYNNEI. The CDR3 totals 13 residues. DNA for the CDR3: TGTGCCAGCACCGAGGGCCCGAACACTGAAGCTTTCTTT. This translates into CASTEGPNTEAFF.

This chain joins TRBV13 and TRBJ1-1; 9 positions match TRBD1. Germline V CDR1 and CDR2: PRHDT, FYEKMQ (reference sequence). J was trimmed by 4 bases and V by 0 bases; bases with no gene match: 6. The CDR3 length is 16 residues. The CDR3 sequence: CASSLGGGQGTTEAFF. The CDR3 region has the DNA TGTGCCAGCAGCTTAGGGGGGGGACAGGGAACCACTGAAGCTTTCTTT. The full variable domain, its missing parts supplied by reference TRBV13 and TRBJ1-1, is AAGVIQSPRHLIKEKRETATLKCYPIPRHDTVYWYQQGPGQDPQFLISFYEKMQSDKGSIPDRFSAQQFSDYHSELNMSSLELGDSALYFCASSLGGGQGTTEAFFGQGTRLTVV.

This chain joins TRBV6-5 and TRBJ2-7, with a possible D match to TRBD2 (7 bases). The V gene lost 0 bases and the J gene lost 1 base, with 13 bases spanning the gap. This CDR3 is built from 16 residues. In germline, CDR1 is MNHEY, CDR2 SVGAGI. The CDR3 DNA sequence: TGTGCCAGCAGTTACTCGGGGGGGGGCGCATCCTACGAGCAGTACTTC. Residues: CASSYSGGGASYEQYF.

The chain combines TRBV5-5 with TRBJ2-7; D may be TRBD2 (5 bases). V lost 4 bases and J lost 7, with 12 bases in between. The CDR3 extends over 12 amino acids. Germline CDR1 SGHKS, CDR2 YYEKEE (reference sequence). The CDR3 reads CASSMTGEEQYF. CDR3 bases: TGTGCCAGCAGCATGACCGGGGAGGAGCAGTACTTC.

This clone occurred once. The chain uses TRBV2 and TRBJ1-1; unclear D gene. The CDR3 is made up of 14 amino acids. Germline lookup yields CDR1 SNHLY and CDR2 FYNNEI. V gave up 5 bases and J gave up 2 bases, with 12 bases separating them. The CDR3 DNA reads as TGTGCCAGCAGTACTGGGCGGGTTAACACTGAAGCTTTCTTT. Protein: CASSTGRVNTEAFF.

The chain uses TRBV4-1 and TRBJ1-6; D call uncertain. Trimming cost V 11 bases and J 10 bases, with 15 bases left between them. The CDR3 loop spans 12 amino acids. CDR1 is MGHRA, CDR2 YSYEKL, per germline. The CDR3 reads CASSSPGSPLHF. CDR3 in DNA: TGCGCCTCTTCTAGCCCGGGATCACCCCTCCACTTT.

J is TRBJ2-2 and V is TRBV15; TRBD2 matches at 10 bases. This CDR3 has 18 residues. Germline trimming cut 1 base from V and 7 bases from J; bases unmatched to any gene: 12. CDR1 LNHNV and CDR2 YYDKDF come from the germline V gene (reference sequence). The CDR3 reads CATSRVKESGGASGELFF. The CDR3 bases are TGTGCCACCAGCAGAGTGAAGGAGAGCGGGGGGGCAAGCGGGGAGCTGTTTTTT.

The rearrangement links TRBV5-6 to TRBJ1-2; D possibly corresponds to TRBD1 (6 bases). The V and J ends lost 1 base and 6 bases respectively, with 13 bases between them. Germline CDR1 is SGHDT and CDR2 is YYEEEE. The CDR3 is made up of 14 amino acids. Written as DNA, the CDR3 is TGTGCCAGCAGCTTGCGGGGGGCGCGTGATGGCTACACCTTC. Translation: CASSLRGARDGYTF.

J is TRBJ2-2 and V is TRBV20-1; D remains unclear. CDR1 and CDR2 (germline): DFQATT, SNEGSKA (reference sequence). Trimming shortened V by 3 bases and J by 8 bases, and 7 bases separated the two germline ends. CDR3 length: 11 amino acids. The CDR3 loop reads CSASSVGELFF. CDR3 bases: TGCAGTGCTAGTTCGGTTGGGGAGCTGTTTTTT.